Below are 23 T cell receptor beta chains sequenced from a single sample in a study of technical replicates of blood from several donors. The table came from immunoSEQ multiplex PCR; TCRdb's copy has only in-frame clones and leaves some out. Among around 92,000 clones listed, 90% to 97% were seen once. Specimen: T cells isolated from PBMCs. The receptors stem from a human donor in good health.

The chain joins TRBV7-2 to TRBJ1-2; a possible D gene is TRBD1 (5 bases). CDR3 size: 11 residues. Germline V gives CDR1 SGHTA, CDR2 FQGNSA. V lost 3 bases and J lost 6, with 5 bases in between. The CDR3 bases are TGTGCCAGCAGCTTCAGGGATGGCTACACCTTC. It codes for CASSFRDGYTF.

This clone was detected a few times. The CDR3 DNA follows: TGTGCCTGGGGCGGACACCCGAACACTGAAGCTTTCTTT. This encodes CAWGGHPNTEAFF. V usage is TRBV30 and J usage is TRBJ1-1; weak D call: TRBD1 (5 bases). Germline V gene data show CDR1 as GTSNPN and CDR2 as SVGIG (reference sequence). The CDR3 length is 13 residues. V dropped 5 bases and J dropped 1 base, with 11 bases sitting between them.

This clone was seen only once. The chain links TRBV5-4 to TRBJ2-3; no firm D call. V lost 5 bases and J 2 bases, leaving 12 bases between the germline ends. This CDR3 has 14 amino acids. Germline CDR1 SGHNT, CDR2 YYREEE (reference sequence). The CDR3 sequence is CASRAATLTDTQYF. In nucleotides, the CDR3 is TGTGCCAGCAGGGCGGCCACCCTCACAGATACGCAGTATTTT. The variable domain in full, with the rest retrieved from reference TRBV5-4 and TRBJ2-3, is ETGVTQSPTHLIKTRGQQVTLRCSSQSGHNTVSWYQQALGQGPQFIFQYYREEENGRGNFPPRFSGLQFPNYSSELNVNALELDDSALYLCASRAATLTDTQYFGPGTRLTVL.

This rearrangement joins TRBV9 to TRBJ2-3; 10 bases line up with TRBD1. Per germline, CDR1 SGDLS and CDR2 YYNGEE. The trim removed 2 bases at V and 1 base at J, leaving 1 base unmatched. This CDR3 contains 15 residues. The CDR3 region is CASSVTGGRTDTQYF. CDR3 DNA: TGTGCCAGCAGCGTGACAGGGGGCCGCACAGATACGCAGTATTTT.

V is TRBV28 and J is TRBJ2-7; D is possibly TRBD1 (6 bases). Between the trimmed V and J ends, which lost 7 bases and 2 bases, there was a span of 21 bases. The CDR3 loop spans 16 amino acids. Germline assignment: CDR1 MDHEN and CDR2 SYDVKM. The CDR3 coding sequence is TGTGCCAGCACCTCCTCCCCCTGGGCAGGGGCCTACGAGCAGTACTTC. Translation gives CASTSSPWAGAYEQYF.

The chain recombines TRBV7-9 with TRBJ1-2; D remains unclear. The CDR3 covers 13 residues. V gave up 5 bases and J gave up 4 bases, with 11 bases separating them. Germline CDR1 reads SEHNR; CDR2 reads FQNEAQ (reference sequence). This CDR3 is CASSRGTLYGYTF. CDR3 nucleotide sequence: TGTGCCAGCAGCCGGGGAACCCTCTATGGCTACACCTTC.

The chain recombines TRBV11-3 with TRBJ2-3; 9 nucleotides line up with TRBD2. This CDR3 contains 19 residues. The J segment lost 4 bases and the V segment lost 4 bases, leaving 18 bases of the junction unmatched. CDR1 is SGHNT and CDR2 is YENEEA in the germline V gene. The DNA for the CDR3 is TGTGCCAGCAGCTCCATGTACGGCGGGGGGGCCGTTGAAGCAGATACGCAGTATTTT. Residues: CASSSMYGGGAVEADTQYF. Complete variable domain (other parts from reference TRBV11-3 and TRBJ2-3): EAGVVQSPRYKIIEKKQPVAFWCNPISGHNTLYWYLQNLGQGPELLIRYENEEAVDDSQLPKDRFSAERLKGVDSTLKIQPAELGDSAVYLCASSSMYGGGAVEADTQYFGPGTRLTVL.

The rearrangement joins TRBV6-4 to TRBJ2-1; maybe TRBD2 (6 bases). Deletions cut 6 bases from V and 2 bases from J, with 17 bases between. Germline assignment: CDR1 MRHNA and CDR2 SNTAGT. The CDR3 is 16 residues long. In DNA form, the CDR3 reads TGTGCCAGCAGACTGACTAGTTTCCCTCCCTACAATGAGCAGTTCTTC. This codes for CASRLTSFPPYNEQFF.

This chain uses TRBV2 with TRBJ2-4; D is perhaps TRBD1 (5 bases). The CDR3 has 16 amino acids. With 3 bases removed from V and 6 bases from J, the gap between germline ends came to 18 bases. Germline assignment: CDR1 SNHLY and CDR2 FYNNEI. The CDR3 DNA is TGTGCCAGCAGTGAGCTCTCAAGGGGCGCGAGAAACATTCAGTACTTC. As protein: CASSELSRGARNIQYF.

The chain carries TRBV10-3 and TRBJ1-1; tentative D call: TRBD1 (5 bases). Germline V gives CDR1 ENHRY, CDR2 SYGVKD. The CDR3 contains 18 residues. Trimming removed 6 bases from V and 11 bases from J, with 34 bases in between. CDR3 region: CAISDPRHSGAIGVRAFF. The CDR3 region has the DNA TGTGCCATCAGCGACCCGCGACATTCTGGGGCAATTGGTGTGCGGGCTTTCTTT.

The rearrangement links TRBV6-6 to TRBJ2-1; D uncertain. CDR1 is MNHNY and CDR2 is SVGAGI in the germline V gene (reference sequence). Trimming cost V 2 bases and J 3 bases, with 5 bases left between them. CDR3 length: 13 residues. CDR3 protein: CASSYESYNEQFF. The DNA of the CDR3 is TGTGCCAGCAGTTACGAGAGCTACAATGAGCAGTTCTTC.

The V gene is TRBV7-2, the J gene TRBJ1-3; maybe TRBD1 (5 bases). CDR1 is SGHTA and CDR2 is FQGNSA in the germline V gene. Trimming removed 5 bases from V and 1 base from J, with 12 bases in between. The CDR3 loop spans 15 amino acids. The CDR3 loop is CASSPPPGSGNTIYF. CDR3 sequence (DNA): TGTGCCAGCAGCCCCCCCCCAGGGTCTGGAAACACCATATATTTT.

V is TRBV19 and J is TRBJ1-1; 7 bases line up with TRBD1. This CDR3 contains 14 residues. Germline V lookup: CDR1 LNHDA, CDR2 SQIVND (reference sequence). Unmatched junction bases numbered 4, after V lost 6 bases and J lost 0 bases. CDR3 bases: TGTGCCAGTAGAAGGACAGGAATGAACACTGAAGCTTTCTTT. Translated: CASRRTGMNTEAFF.

This sequence joins TRBV19 and TRBJ2-1, with 7 bases fitting TRBD2. Germline V lookup: CDR1 LNHDA, CDR2 SQIVND (reference sequence). The CDR3 consists of 14 residues. Germline trimming cut 7 bases from V and 2 bases from J; bases unmatched to any gene: 5. CDR3 protein: CASKGREPYNEQFF. The DNA of the CDR3 is TGTGCCAGTAAAGGGCGGGAGCCCTACAATGAGCAGTTCTTC.

This clone was seen once. The chain links TRBV20-1 to TRBJ2-5; D is ambiguous. There are 11 residues in the CDR3. Trimming left V 4 bases short and J 5 bases short, with 8 bases between. CDR1 and CDR2 from the germline V gene are DFQATT and SNEGSKA (reference sequence). The CDR3 loop reads CSAIPPETQYF. Written as DNA, the CDR3 is TGCAGTGCTATCCCTCCGGAGACCCAGTACTTC.

The CDR3 coding sequence is TGTGCCAGCAGCCGGGGGAACACCGGGGAGCTGTTTTTT. Its translation is CASSRGNTGELFF. This sequence joins TRBV6-1 and TRBJ2-2, with D perhaps matching TRBD2 (5 bases). Germline CDR1 and CDR2: MNHNS and SASEGT. V lost 6 bases, J lost 1 base, and 6 bases lay in between. The CDR3 consists of 13 residues.

The genes are TRBV4-1 and TRBJ2-1, with D possibly TRBD2 on 6 matching bases. The germline gives CDR1 MGHRA, CDR2 YSYEKL. V was clipped by 6 bases and J by 0 bases, with 15 bases between them. CDR3 length: 16 amino acids. This CDR3 is CASRYRDSSSYNEQFF. Here the CDR3 DNA reads TGCGCCAGCAGGTACCGGGACTCAAGCTCCTACAATGAGCAGTTCTTC.

The V gene is TRBV6-5, the J gene TRBJ1-1, with no clear D. Germline values: CDR1 MNHEY, CDR2 SVGAGI. Trimming shortened V by 5 bases and J by 8 bases, and 9 bases separated the two germline ends. This CDR3 is built from 11 residues. CDR3 nucleotide sequence: TGTGCCAGCAGTCGGGAGGGCGAAGCTTTCTTT. This sequence encodes CASSREGEAFF.

This sequence joins TRBV19 and TRBJ2-2, with a weak D call TRBD1 (6 bases). The CDR3 spans 18 residues. CDR1 and CDR2 (germline): LNHDA, SQIVND (reference sequence). The ends were cut back, 6 bases at V and 6 bases at J, with 26 bases in the middle. Here the CDR3 DNA reads TGTGCCAGTAGCCGTGGCTTTTGGGCAGGGGCAAGTGCCGGGGAGCTGTTTTTT. It translates to CASSRGFWAGASAGELFF.

This chain joins TRBV9 and TRBJ2-7; 7 nucleotides align to TRBD2. Germline V CDR1 and CDR2: SGDLS, YYNGEE. The CDR3 totals 17 residues. The V gene end was trimmed by 3 bases and the J gene end by 4 bases; junction bases not matched to a gene: 16. The CDR3 bases are TGTGCCAGCAGCGGGTCCGCCCAGCGGGGCCCGATATACGAGCAGTACTTC. Translating gives CASSGSAQRGPIYEQYF.

The rearrangement uses TRBV14 and TRBJ2-3; 10 bases line up with TRBD2. The CDR3 sequence is 16 residues long. CDR1 and CDR2 (germline): SGHDN, FVKESK. V lost 4 bases to trimming and J lost 0 bases; unmatched junction nucleotides: 4. CDR3 amino acids: CASSRGLASSTDTQYF. The DNA of the CDR3 is TGTGCCAGCAGCCGGGGACTAGCGTCGAGCACAGATACGCAGTATTTT. Based on the CDR3 plus reference TRBV14 and TRBJ2-3, the full variable domain is EAGVTQFPSHSVIEKGQTVTLRCDPISGHDNLYWYRRVMGKEIKFLLHFVKESKQDESGMPNNRFLAERTGGTYSTLKVQPAELEDSGVYFCASSRGLASSTDTQYFGPGTRLTVL.

The chain has TRBV9 and TRBJ2-5; 8 bases are shared with TRBD2. CDR1 is SGDLS, CDR2 YYNGEE, per germline. The ends lost 0 bases at V and 2 bases at J; junction bases unmatched: 3. The length of the CDR3 is 15 residues. This chain's CDR3 is CASSVGGGPQETQYF. In DNA form, the CDR3 reads TGTGCCAGCAGCGTAGGCGGGGGGCCTCAAGAGACCCAGTACTTC.

The rearrangement joins TRBV4-1 to TRBJ2-5; a weak D match, TRBD2 (5 bases). The CDR3 runs to 13 residues. CDR1 MGHRA and CDR2 YSYEKL come from the germline V gene. Trimming pared 0 bases from V and 4 bases from J, leaving 6 bases between. DNA of the CDR3: TGCGCCAGCAGCCAAGAAGAGGGAGAGACCCAGTACTTC. It is translated as CASSQEEGETQYF.